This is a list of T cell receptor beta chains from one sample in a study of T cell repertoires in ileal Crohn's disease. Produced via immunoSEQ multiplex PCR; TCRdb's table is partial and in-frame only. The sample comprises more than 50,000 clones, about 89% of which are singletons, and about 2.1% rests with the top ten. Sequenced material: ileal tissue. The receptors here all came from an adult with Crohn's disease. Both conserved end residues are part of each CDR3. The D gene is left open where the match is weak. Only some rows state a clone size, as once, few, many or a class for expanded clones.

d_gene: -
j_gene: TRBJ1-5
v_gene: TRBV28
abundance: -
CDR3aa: CASRRGSGWSNQPQHF
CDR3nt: TGTGCCAGCCGCAGGGGAAGTGGTTGGAGCAATCAGCCCCAGCATTTT

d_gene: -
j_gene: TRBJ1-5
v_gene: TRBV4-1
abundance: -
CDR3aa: CASSQATHQPQHF
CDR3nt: TGCGCCAGCAGCCAAGCGACTCATCAGCCCCAGCATTTT

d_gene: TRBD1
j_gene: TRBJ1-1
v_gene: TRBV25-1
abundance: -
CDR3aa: CASSPNRGGRTEAFF
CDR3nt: TGTGCCAGCAGTCCTAACAGGGGCGGAAGGACTGAAGCTTTCTTT

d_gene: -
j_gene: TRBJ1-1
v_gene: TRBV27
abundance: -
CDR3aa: CASRYTGNTEAFF
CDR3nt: TGTGCCAGTAGATACACGGGGAACACTGAAGCTTTCTTT

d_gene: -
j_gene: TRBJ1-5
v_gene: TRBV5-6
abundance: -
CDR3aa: CASSLAGGGNQPQHF
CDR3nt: TGTGCCAGCAGCTTGGCGGGCGGAGGGAATCAGCCCCAGCATTTT

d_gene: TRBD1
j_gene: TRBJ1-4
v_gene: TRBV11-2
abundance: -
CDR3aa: CASSTGTENEKLFF
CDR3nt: TGTGCCAGCAGCACCGGGACAGAGAATGAAAAACTGTTTTTT

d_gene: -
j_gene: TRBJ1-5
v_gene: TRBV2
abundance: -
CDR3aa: CASSGAGVVGQPQHF
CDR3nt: TGTGCCAGCAGTGGGGCGGGGGTGGTAGGACAGCCCCAGCATTTT

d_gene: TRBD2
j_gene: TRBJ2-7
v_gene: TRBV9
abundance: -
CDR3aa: CASSVGLAGAYEQYF
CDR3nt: TGTGCCAGCAGCGTAGGGCTAGCGGGCGCCTACGAGCAGTACTTC

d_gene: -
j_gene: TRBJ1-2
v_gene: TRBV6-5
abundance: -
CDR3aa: CASSLDTGGYGYTF
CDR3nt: TGTGCCAGCAGTTTGGATACGGGAGGCTATGGCTACACCTTC

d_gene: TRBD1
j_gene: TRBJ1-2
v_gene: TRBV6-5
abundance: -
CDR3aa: CASSYRGPSYGYTF
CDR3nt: TGTGCCAGCAGTTATAGGGGGCCATCCTATGGCTACACCTTC

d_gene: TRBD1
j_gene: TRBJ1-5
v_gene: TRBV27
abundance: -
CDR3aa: CASRPNRQGNQPQHF
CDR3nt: TGTGCCAGCAGACCAAACCGACAGGGGAATCAGCCCCAGCATTTT

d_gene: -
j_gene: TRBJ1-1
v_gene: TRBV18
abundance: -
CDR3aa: CASSRGSRGSTEAFF
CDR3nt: TGTGCCAGCTCCCGCGGTTCTCGCGGAAGCACTGAAGCTTTCTTT

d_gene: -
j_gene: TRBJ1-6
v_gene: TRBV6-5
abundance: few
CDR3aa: CASQKQGYNSPLHF
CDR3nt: TGTGCCAGCCAGAAACAGGGTTATAATTCACCCCTCCACTTT

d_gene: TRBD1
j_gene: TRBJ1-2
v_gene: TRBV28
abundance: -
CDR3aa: CASGLERQGSGYTF
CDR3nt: TGTGCCAGCGGACTGGAGAGACAGGGTTCTGGCTACACCTTC

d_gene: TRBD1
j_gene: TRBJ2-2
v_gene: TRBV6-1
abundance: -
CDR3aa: CASSATGINTGELFF
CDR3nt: TGTGCCAGCAGTGCGACAGGGATCAACACCGGGGAGCTGTTTTTT

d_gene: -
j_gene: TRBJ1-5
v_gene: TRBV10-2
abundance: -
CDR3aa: CASTGRLDQPQHF
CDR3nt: TGCGCCAGCACCGGGAGGTTGGATCAGCCCCAGCATTTT

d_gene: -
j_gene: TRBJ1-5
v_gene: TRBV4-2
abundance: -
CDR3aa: CASSQEVGGNQPQHF
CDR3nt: TGTGCCAGCAGCCAAGAGGTCGGGGGCAATCAGCCCCAGCATTTT

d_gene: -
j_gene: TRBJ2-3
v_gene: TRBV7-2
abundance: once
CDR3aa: CASSFALHTDTQYF
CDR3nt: TGTGCCAGCAGCTTCGCACTGCACACAGATACGCAGTATTTT

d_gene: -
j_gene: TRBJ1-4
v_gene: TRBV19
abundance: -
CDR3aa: CASSLGATNEKLFF
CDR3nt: TGTGCCAGTAGTCTGGGGGCGACTAATGAAAAACTGTTTTTT

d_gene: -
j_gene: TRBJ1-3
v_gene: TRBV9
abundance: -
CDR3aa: CASSVAHTVTGNTIYF
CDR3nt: TGTGCCAGCAGCGTAGCGCATACAGTCACTGGAAACACCATATATTTT

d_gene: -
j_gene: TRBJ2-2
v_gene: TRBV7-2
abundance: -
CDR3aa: CASSFTNTGELFF
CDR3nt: TGTGCCAGCAGCTTCACTAACACCGGGGAGCTGTTTTTT

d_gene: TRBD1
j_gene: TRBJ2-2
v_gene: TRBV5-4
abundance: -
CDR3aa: CASRRDRPGELFF
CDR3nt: TGTGCCAGCAGACGGGACAGGCCCGGGGAGCTGTTTTTT

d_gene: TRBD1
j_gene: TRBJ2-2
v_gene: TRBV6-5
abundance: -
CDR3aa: CASSYWQGATGELFF
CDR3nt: TGTGCCAGCAGTTATTGGCAGGGGGCCACCGGGGAGCTGTTTTTT

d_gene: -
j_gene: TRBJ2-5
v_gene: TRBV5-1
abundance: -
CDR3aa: CASSLVVEETQYF
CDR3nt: TGCGCCAGCAGCTTGGTAGTCGAAGAGACCCAGTACTTC

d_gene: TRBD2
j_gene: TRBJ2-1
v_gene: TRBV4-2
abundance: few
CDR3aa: CASSPGGSLNEQFF
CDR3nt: TGTGCCAGCAGCCCAGGCGGGAGCCTCAATGAGCAGTTCTTC

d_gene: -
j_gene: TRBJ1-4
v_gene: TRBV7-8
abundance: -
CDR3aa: CASRRGRGVDEKLFF
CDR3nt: TGTGCCAGCAGGCGGGGTCGGGGAGTAGATGAAAAACTGTTTTTT

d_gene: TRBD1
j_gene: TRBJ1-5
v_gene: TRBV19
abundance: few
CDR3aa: CASSIGQGNQPQHF
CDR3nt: TGTGCCAGTAGTATAGGACAGGGGAATCAGCCCCAGCATTTT

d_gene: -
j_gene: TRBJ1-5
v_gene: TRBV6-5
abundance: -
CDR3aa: CASSDRYSNQPQHF
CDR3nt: TGTGCCAGCAGCGACAGGTATAGCAATCAGCCCCAGCATTTT

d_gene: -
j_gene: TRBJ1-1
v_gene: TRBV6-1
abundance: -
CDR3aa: CASSEVGVLRTEAFF
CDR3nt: TGTGCCAGCAGTGAAGTAGGGGTTTTAAGGACTGAAGCTTTCTTT

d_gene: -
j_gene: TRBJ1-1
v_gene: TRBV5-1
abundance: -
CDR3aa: CASSSPQVNTEAFF
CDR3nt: TGCGCCAGCAGCTCACCACAGGTGAACACTGAAGCTTTCTTT

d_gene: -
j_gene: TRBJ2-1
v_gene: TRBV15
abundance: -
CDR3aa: CATSRDSLVAQGNYNEQFF
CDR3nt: TGTGCCACCAGCAGAGATTCCTTGGTCGCCCAGGGGAACTACAATGAGCAGTTCTTC

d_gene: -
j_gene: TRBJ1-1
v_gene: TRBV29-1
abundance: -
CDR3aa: CSVGEMNTEAFF
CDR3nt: TGCAGCGTTGGGGAGATGAACACTGAAGCTTTCTTT

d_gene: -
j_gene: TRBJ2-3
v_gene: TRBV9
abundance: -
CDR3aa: CASSSGSSRSDTQYF
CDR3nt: TGTGCCAGCAGCTCGGGAAGTAGCCGATCAGATACGCAGTATTTT

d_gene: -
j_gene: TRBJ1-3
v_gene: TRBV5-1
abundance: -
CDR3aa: CASSLAGVDRPGNTIYF
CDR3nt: TGCGCCAGCAGCTTGGCCGGAGTTGACAGGCCTGGAAACACCATATATTTT

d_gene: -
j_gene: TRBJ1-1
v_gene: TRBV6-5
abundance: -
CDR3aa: CASHGTSEAFF
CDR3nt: TGTGCCAGCCATGGTACATCTGAAGCTTTCTTT

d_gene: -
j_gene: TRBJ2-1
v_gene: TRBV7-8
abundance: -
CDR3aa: CASSVLATDFNEQFF
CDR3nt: TGTGCCAGCAGCGTCTTAGCGACGGATTTCAATGAGCAGTTCTTC

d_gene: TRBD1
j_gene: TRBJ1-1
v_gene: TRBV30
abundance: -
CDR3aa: CAWSVLQGGNEAFF
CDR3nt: TGTGCCTGGAGTGTACTTCAGGGGGGCAATGAAGCTTTCTTT

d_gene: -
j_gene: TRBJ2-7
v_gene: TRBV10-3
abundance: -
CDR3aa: CAISESSVVGYEQYF
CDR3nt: TGTGCCATCAGTGAGTCGTCGGTGGTTGGTTACGAGCAGTACTTC

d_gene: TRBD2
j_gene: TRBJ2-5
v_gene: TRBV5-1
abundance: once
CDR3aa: CASSSTSGGTPQYF
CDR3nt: TGCGCCAGCAGCTCCACTAGCGGGGGGACGCCCCAGTACTTC

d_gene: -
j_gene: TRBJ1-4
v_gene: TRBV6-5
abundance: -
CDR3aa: CASSYSTAEKLFF
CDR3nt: TGTGCCAGCAGTTACTCGACAGCTGAAAAACTGTTTTTT

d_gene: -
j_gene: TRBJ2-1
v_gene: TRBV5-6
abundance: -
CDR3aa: CASSLGAGTANEQFF
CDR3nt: TGTGCCAGCAGCTTGGGGGCCGGAACAGCAAATGAGCAGTTCTTC

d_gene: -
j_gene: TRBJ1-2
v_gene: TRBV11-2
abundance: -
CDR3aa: CASSSTRLKRGYTF
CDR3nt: TGTGCCAGCAGCTCCACCCGGTTGAAGCGTGGCTACACCTTC

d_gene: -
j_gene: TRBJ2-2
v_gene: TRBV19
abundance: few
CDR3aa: CASSLGILANTGELFF
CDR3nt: TGTGCCAGTAGTCTAGGAATACTCGCGAACACCGGGGAGCTGTTTTTT

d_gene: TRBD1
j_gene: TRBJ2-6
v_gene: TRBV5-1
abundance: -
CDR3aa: CASTFSGTGSGANVLTF
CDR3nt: TGCGCCAGCACTTTCTCCGGGACAGGCTCTGGGGCCAACGTCCTGACTTTC

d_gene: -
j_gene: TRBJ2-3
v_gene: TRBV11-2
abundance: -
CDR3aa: CASRGSTDTQYF
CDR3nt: TGTGCCAGCCGGGGTAGCACAGATACGCAGTATTTT

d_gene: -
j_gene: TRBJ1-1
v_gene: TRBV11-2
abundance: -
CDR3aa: CASSLGRGAPKAFF
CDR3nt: TGTGCCAGCAGCTTAGGTCGCGGGGCACCTAAAGCTTTCTTT

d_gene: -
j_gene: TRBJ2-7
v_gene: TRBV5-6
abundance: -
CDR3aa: CASSHSYEQYF
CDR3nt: TGTGCCAGCAGCCACAGCTACGAGCAGTACTTC

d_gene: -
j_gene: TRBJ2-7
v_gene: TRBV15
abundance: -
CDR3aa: CATSRDFSRHNAYEQYF
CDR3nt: TGTGCCACCAGCAGAGATTTTTCGCGGCATAACGCCTACGAGCAGTACTTC

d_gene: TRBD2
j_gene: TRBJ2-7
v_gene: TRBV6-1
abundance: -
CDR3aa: CASSEGGRAYEQYF
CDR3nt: TGTGCCAGCAGTGAAGGCGGGAGGGCCTACGAGCAGTACTTC

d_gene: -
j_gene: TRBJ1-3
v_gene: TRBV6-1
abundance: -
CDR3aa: CASTTTGSGNTIYF
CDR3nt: TGTGCCAGCACAACAACAGGGTCTGGAAACACCATATATTTT

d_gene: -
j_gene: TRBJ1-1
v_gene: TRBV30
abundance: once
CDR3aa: CAWSVWAGQNTEAFF
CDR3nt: TGTGCCTGGAGTGTATGGGCCGGTCAGAACACTGAAGCTTTCTTT

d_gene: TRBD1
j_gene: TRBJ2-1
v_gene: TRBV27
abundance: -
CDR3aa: CASSLDRTGKQFF
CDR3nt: TGTGCCAGCAGTTTAGATCGGACAGGGAAGCAGTTCTTC

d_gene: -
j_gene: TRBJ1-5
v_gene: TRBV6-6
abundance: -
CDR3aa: CASSYQEDPQHF
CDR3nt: TGTGCCAGCAGTTACCAGGAAGATCCTCAGCATTTT

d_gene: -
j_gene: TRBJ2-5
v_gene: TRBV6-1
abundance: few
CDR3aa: CASSDGHIGTQYF
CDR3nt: TGTGCCAGCAGTGACGGACATATCGGGACCCAGTACTTC

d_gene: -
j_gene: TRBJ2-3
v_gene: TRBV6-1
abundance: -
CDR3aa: CASRRDTDTQYF
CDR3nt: TGTGCCAGCAGACGCGATACAGATACGCAGTATTTT

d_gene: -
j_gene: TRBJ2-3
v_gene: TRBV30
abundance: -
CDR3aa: CAWSVPRTRDTQYF
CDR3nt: TGTGCCTGGAGTGTACCTCGGACACGGGATACGCAGTATTTT

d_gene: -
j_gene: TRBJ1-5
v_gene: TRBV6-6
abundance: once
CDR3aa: CASSQQGGQPQHF
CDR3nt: TGTGCCAGCAGCCAGCAGGGTGGGCAGCCCCAGCATTTT